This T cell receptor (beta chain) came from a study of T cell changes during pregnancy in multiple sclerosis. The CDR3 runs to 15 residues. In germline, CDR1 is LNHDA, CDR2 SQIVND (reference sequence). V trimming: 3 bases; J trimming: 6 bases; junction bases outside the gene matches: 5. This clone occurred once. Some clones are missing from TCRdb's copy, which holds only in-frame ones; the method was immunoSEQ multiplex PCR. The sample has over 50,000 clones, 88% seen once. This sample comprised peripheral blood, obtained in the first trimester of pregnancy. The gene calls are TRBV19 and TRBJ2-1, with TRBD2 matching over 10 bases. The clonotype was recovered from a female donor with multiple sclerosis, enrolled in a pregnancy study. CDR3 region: CASSISLAGVNEQFF. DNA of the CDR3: TGTGCCAGTAGTATTAGTCTAGCGGGAGTCAATGAGCAGTTCTTC.